The 29 T cell receptor beta chains given below trace back to one sample, sequenced in a study of shared clonotypes between healthy human individuals. Libraries were prepared by immunoSEQ multiplex PCR; TCRdb keeps only in-frame clonotypes and omits some of them. This sample has about 2.4 million clones, with around nine tenths found just once. The sequencing sample was made of naive CD4+ T cells sorted from blood. The subset was: CD45RA+ positively selected. The receptors derive from a man aged 18 to 29 in good health.

The chain links TRBV5-1 to TRBJ2-3; TRBD1 matches 9 bases. V was clipped by 4 bases and J by 0 bases; unmatched bases: 12. The CDR3 totals 18 residues. CDR1 is SGHRS and CDR2 is YFSETQ in the germline V gene. CDR3 nucleotide sequence: TGCGCCAGCAGCCTCCTGATCACCGGGACAGGGAGCACAGATACGCAGTATTTT. It encodes CASSLLITGTGSTDTQYF.

Only one count was recorded for this clone. This sequence joins TRBV27 and TRBJ1-1, with D maybe TRBD1 (5 bases). Germline CDR1 MNHEY, CDR2 SMNVEV (reference sequence). CDR3 length: 14 residues. V was pared by 4 bases and J by 5 bases, with 14 bases between. This CDR3 reads CASSSTRAGTEAFF. The CDR3 nucleotides are TGTGCCAGCAGTTCTACCCGCGCAGGGACTGAAGCTTTCTTT.

The chain uses TRBV30 and TRBJ2-5; TRBD2 agrees at 10 bases. The V gene's germline CDR1 is GTSNPN and CDR2 SVGIG (reference sequence). The CDR3 sequence is 16 residues long. Losses at the gene ends were 1 base for V and 2 bases for J; bases not matched to a gene: 7. CDR3 DNA: TGTGCCTGGAGTGCCCCTAGCGGGAGAAGGCAAGAGACCCAGTACTTC. Its translation: CAWSAPSGRRQETQYF.

In this sample, this clone turned up a few times. The genes are TRBV30 and TRBJ1-3; D unclear. Germline assignment: CDR1 GTSNPN and CDR2 SVGIG (reference sequence). Trimming removed 6 bases from V and 2 bases from J, with 8 bases in between. The CDR3 runs to 12 residues. The CDR3 nucleotides read TGTGCCTGCCGACGGGCTGGAAACACCATATATTTT. This gives the protein CACRRAGNTIYF.

This clone is a singleton in its sample. The chain joins TRBV7-9 to TRBJ2-2, with 8 bases that match TRBD2. Germline V gene data show CDR1 as SEHNR and CDR2 as FQNEAQ (reference sequence). Germline trimming cut 8 bases from V and 0 bases from J; bases unmatched to any gene: 8. CDR3 length equals 16 residues. The CDR3 sequence is CASERGGEANTGELFF. The CDR3 nucleotides are TGTGCCAGCGAACGGGGGGGAGAGGCGAACACCGGGGAGCTGTTTTTT.

V usage is TRBV6-4 and J usage is TRBJ2-2; D remains ambiguous. V lost 6 bases, J lost 1 base, and 9 bases lay in between. This CDR3 contains 14 residues. Germline CDR1 and CDR2: MRHNA and SNTAGT. The CDR3 sequence: CASRQNVNTGELFF. The CDR3 nucleotides are TGTGCCAGCAGACAGAACGTGAACACCGGGGAGCTGTTTTTT.

The chain carries TRBV11-1 and TRBJ2-3; the match to TRBD1 covers 8 bases. CDR3 length: 14 amino acids. CDR1 SGHAT and CDR2 FQDESV come from the germline V gene (reference sequence). Trimming removed 1 base from V and 14 bases from J; junction bases left unmatched: 11. The DNA of the CDR3 is TGTGCCAGCAGCTTAGGGGAGACAGGGGCCGTCAGGTATTTT. Its translation: CASSLGETGAVRYF.

The chain recombines TRBV6-1 with TRBJ2-7, with D unclear. V was cut by 10 bases and J by 2 bases, with 15 bases left in between. This CDR3 comprises 13 residues. Per germline, CDR1 MNHNS and CDR2 SASEGT. The CDR3 bases are TGTGCCACACTTGTCTCCGATACCTACGAGCAGTACTTC. This codes for CATLVSDTYEQYF.

This clone was detected once. At one boundary the junction diverges from the germline segment, which might be a read error. Other DNA sequences in this sample translate to the same CDR3. The chain carries TRBV28 and TRBJ2-7, with D possibly being TRBD1 or TRBD2 (5 bases each). Per germline, CDR1 MDHEN and CDR2 SYDVKM. The CDR3 sequence is 14 residues long. CDR3 in amino acids: CASSLSGGPYEQYF. The CDR3 DNA reads as TGTGCCAGCAGTTTATCTGGGGGTCCCTACGAACAGTACTTC. Full variable domain (rest looked up from reference TRBV28 and TRBJ2-7): DVKVTQSSRYLVKRTGEKVFLECVQDMDHENMFWYRQDPGLGLRLIYFSYDVKMKEKGDIPEGYSVSREKKERFSLILESASTNQTSMYLCASSLSGGPYEQYFGPGTRLTVT.

The CDR3 region has the DNA TGTGCCAGCAGTGACATTAGCGGGTATGAGCAGTTCTTC. Translated, it gives CASSDISGYEQFF. V is TRBV6-1 and J is TRBJ2-1, with TRBD2 matching 7 bases. Germline V CDR1 and CDR2: MNHNS, SASEGT. This CDR3 region has 13 residues. Losses at the gene ends were 3 bases for V and 8 bases for J; bases not matched to a gene: 4.

V and J are TRBV5-1 and TRBJ2-2; 9 bases are a match to TRBD1. CDR3 length: 14 residues. V trimming: 6 bases; J trimming: 4 bases; junction bases outside the gene matches: 4. The germline gives CDR1 SGHRS, CDR2 YFSETQ. In DNA, the CDR3 is TGCGCCAGCACCGGACAGGGGAGCACCGGGGAGCTGTTTTTT. Translating it yields CASTGQGSTGELFF.

There are a few counts of this clone. The chain uses TRBV25-1 and TRBJ2-7; TRBD1 aligns across 7 bases. V dropped 3 bases and J dropped 5; count of bases not matched to a gene: 7. The CDR3 runs to 14 residues. CDR1 is MGHDK and CDR2 is SYGVNS in the germline V gene. The CDR3 is CASSDPGQSHEQYF. The CDR3 DNA reads TGTGCCAGCAGTGACCCGGGACAGTCCCACGAGCAGTACTTC.

The chain has TRBV7-2 and TRBJ1-5; no clear D gene. The CDR3 length is 14 residues. Germline V lookup: CDR1 SGHTA, CDR2 FQGNSA. V was pared by 1 base and J by 5 bases, with 9 bases between. The CDR3 DNA sequence: TGTGCCAGCAGCTTAGGTTTGGGGTATCAGCCCCAGCATTTT. Its protein product is CASSLGLGYQPQHF.

The chain couples TRBV6-5 to TRBJ2-5; D is perhaps TRBD1 (6 bases). Between the trimmed V and J ends, which lost 5 bases and 2 bases, there was a span of 15 bases. The germline CDR1 and CDR2 sequences are MNHEY and SVGAGI. This CDR3 has 15 amino acids. Here the CDR3 DNA reads TGTGCCAGCAGTACTCCGGGACACGGACAAGAGACCCAGTACTTC. Translation: CASSTPGHGQETQYF.

CDR3 DNA sequence: TGTGCCAGCAGCTTAGCTGAGGGGAGCTCCTACAATGAGCAGTTCTTC. It is translated as CASSLAEGSSYNEQFF. The J gene is TRBJ2-1, the V gene TRBV7-8, with D perhaps assigned TRBD1 or TRBD2 (5 bases each). CDR1 and CDR2 from the germline V gene are SGHVS and FQNEAQ. V dropped 0 bases and J dropped 0 bases, with 9 bases sitting between them. This CDR3 region has 16 residues. The complete variable domain, with remaining parts taken from reference TRBV7-8 and TRBJ2-1, reads GAGVSQSPRYKVAKRGQDVALRCDPISGHVSLFWYQQALGQGPEFLTYFQNEAQLDKSGLPSDRFFAERPEGSVSTLKIQRTQQEDSAVYLCASSLAEGSSYNEQFFGPGTRLTVL.

This clone showed up just once. The chain joins TRBV5-1 to TRBJ1-2; D might be TRBD1 (6 bases). V was shortened by 4 bases and J by 2 bases, with 12 bases between the two germline ends. The length of the CDR3 is 14 residues. CDR1 and CDR2 (germline): SGHRS, YFSETQ. CDR3 amino acids: CASSPLTGNYGYTF. CDR3 bases: TGCGCCAGCAGCCCGTTAACAGGGAACTATGGCTACACCTTC.

This chain connects TRBV11-2 to TRBJ1-4, with 8 bases matching TRBD1. Unmatched junction bases numbered 7, after V lost 5 bases and J lost 8 bases. Looked up from germline, CDR1 is SGHAT and CDR2 is FQNNGV. The CDR3 consists of 14 residues. CDR3: CASSPRQGREKLFF. CDR3 bases: TGTGCCAGCAGCCCCCGACAGGGGCGGGAAAAACTGTTTTTT. Filled out from reference TRBV11-2 and TRBJ1-4, the complete variable domain reads EAGVAQSPRYKIIEKRQSVAFWCNPISGHATLYWYQQILGQGPKLLIQFQNNGVVDDSQLPKDRFSAERLKGVDSTLKIQPAKLEDSAVYLCASSPRQGREKLFFGSGTQLSVL.

V gene TRBV5-4 combines with J gene TRBJ2-2; the D call may be TRBD1 or TRBD2 (5 bases each). Germline values: CDR1 SGHNT, CDR2 YYREEE (reference sequence). Trimming removed 6 bases from V and 1 base from J, with 19 bases in between. There are 17 residues in the CDR3. DNA of the CDR3: TGTGCCAGCACGACGAGGGGTTGGGCTGAGAACACCGGGGAGCTGTTTTTT. Encoded protein: CASTTRGWAENTGELFF.

The CDR3 DNA reads as TGTGCCAGCTCACCAACTCCCGGAACTGAAGCTTTCTTT. This translates into CASSPTPGTEAFF. V and J are TRBV18 and TRBJ1-1, with unresolved D. The germline V gene has CDR1 KGHSH and CDR2 LQKENI. This CDR3 region has 13 residues. V lost 2 bases to trimming and J lost 5 bases, with 9 bases between them. Full variable domain (outside the CDR3, taken from reference TRBV18 and TRBJ1-1): NAGVMQNPRHLVRRRGQEARLRCSPMKGHSHVYWYRQLPEEGLKFMVYLQKENIIDESGMPKERFSAEFPKEGPSILRIQQVVRGDSAAYFCASSPTPGTEAFFGQGTRLTVV.

The rearrangement uses TRBV6-5 and TRBJ1-6; D is unresolved. There are 15 residues in the CDR3. The germline gives CDR1 MNHEY, CDR2 SVGAGI. V was shortened by 1 base and J by 8 bases, with 12 bases between the two germline ends. CDR3 coding DNA: TGTGCCAGCAGTTACTATTCAGGTCGGGATTCACCCCTCCACTTT. This sequence encodes CASSYYSGRDSPLHF.

The chain combines TRBV11-2 with TRBJ2-1, with 8 bases aligning to TRBD2. With 5 bases clipped from V and 5 bases from J, the junction kept 17 bases outside the gene matches. CDR3 length: 18 residues. Germline CDR1 and CDR2: SGHAT and FQNNGV. CDR3 loop: CASSRQPLAAQVHNEQFF. CDR3 bases: TGTGCCAGCAGCCGCCAACCACTAGCGGCCCAAGTTCACAATGAGCAGTTCTTC. Full variable domain (remainder filled in from reference TRBV11-2 and TRBJ2-1): EAGVAQSPRYKIIEKRQSVAFWCNPISGHATLYWYQQILGQGPKLLIQFQNNGVVDDSQLPKDRFSAERLKGVDSTLKIQPAKLEDSAVYLCASSRQPLAAQVHNEQFFGPGTRLTVL.

This clone has a handful of counts. In DNA, the CDR3 is TGTGCCAGCAGCGTAGTGTCGGCCCCCTGGAACACTGAAGCTTTCTTT. It codes for CASSVVSAPWNTEAFF. The J gene is TRBJ1-1, the V gene TRBV9; no definite D call. CDR1 and CDR2 from the germline V gene are SGDLS and YYNGEE. The CDR3 totals 16 residues. Trimming cost V 0 bases and J 1 base, with 13 bases left between them.

Comments on this clone: The sample holds other DNA sequences that translate to the same CDR3. The V and J genes are TRBV5-1 and TRBJ2-3; the D is unclear. Germline values: CDR1 SGHRS, CDR2 YFSETQ. The ends were cut back, 4 bases at V and 0 bases at J, with 9 bases in the middle. There are 14 residues in the CDR3. DNA of the CDR3: TGCGCCAGCAGCCTCGGTCCTAGCACAGATACGCAGTATTTT. Translated, it gives CASSLGPSTDTQYF.

This clone has more than one count but fewer than ten. The same CDR3 is also encoded by other DNA sequences in this sample. The V gene is TRBV4-1, the J gene TRBJ2-7, with 13 bases identical to TRBD2. The V gene end was trimmed by 1 base and the J gene end by 4 bases; junction bases not matched to a gene: 1. Germline V gives CDR1 MGHRA, CDR2 YSYEKL. The CDR3 length is 15 residues. CDR3 amino acids: CASSQGTSGRYEQYF. The CDR3, as DNA: TGCGCCAGCAGCCAAGGGACTAGCGGGAGATACGAGCAGTACTTC.

This clone was seen just once. The rearrangement links TRBV7-9 to TRBJ2-7; D uncertain. The CDR3 contains 15 residues. Germline V gives CDR1 SEHNR, CDR2 FQNEAQ (reference sequence). The ends were cut back, 1 base at V and 0 bases at J, with 10 bases in the middle. The CDR3 DNA follows: TGTGCCAGCAGCTTAGACGGCCTACTCTCCTACGAGCAGTACTTC. It specifies CASSLDGLLSYEQYF.

V and J are TRBV5-4 and TRBJ2-1; TRBD2 is a possible D gene (6 bases). The germline CDR1 and CDR2 sequences are SGHNT and YYREEE (reference sequence). V was clipped by 2 bases and J by 5 bases, with 11 bases between them. This CDR3 region has 14 residues. The CDR3 loop is CASSLRLDNNEQFF. Here the CDR3 DNA reads TGTGCCAGCAGCTTAAGACTAGATAACAATGAGCAGTTCTTC. Based on the CDR3 plus reference TRBV5-4 and TRBJ2-1, the full variable domain is ETGVTQSPTHLIKTRGQQVTLRCSSQSGHNTVSWYQQALGQGPQFIFQYYREEENGRGNFPPRFSGLQFPNYSSELNVNALELDDSALYLCASSLRLDNNEQFFGPGTRLTVL.

The rearrangement links TRBV5-8 to TRBJ2-3; TRBD1 matches at 9 bases. V was pared by 4 bases and J by 6 bases, with 12 bases of the junction left unmatched. The CDR3 extends over 16 amino acids. Germline V gene lookup returns CDR1 SGHTS and CDR2 YDEGEE. CDR3 in DNA: TGTGCCAGCAGCAAAGGTCCCGGGACAGGGCCGGATACGCAGTATTTT. This encodes CASSKGPGTGPDTQYF.

The rearrangement uses TRBV10-3 and TRBJ2-1; D not resolved. Germline V gene data show CDR1 as ENHRY and CDR2 as SYGVKD. V was pared by 5 bases and J by 8 bases, with 7 bases between. The CDR3 contains 11 residues. CDR3 DNA sequence: TGTGCCATCAGTTCATACGATGAGCAGTTCTTC. Its translation: CAISSYDEQFF.

This clone was detected only once. V and J are TRBV25-1 and TRBJ2-3, with 7 bases fitting TRBD1. V was pared by 3 bases and J by 2 bases, with 5 bases of the junction left unmatched. The CDR3 sequence is 15 residues long. Germline V gene lookup returns CDR1 MGHDK and CDR2 SYGVNS. The CDR3 DNA is TGTGCCAGCAGTGATAGGGGGCGGTCCACAGATACGCAGTATTTT. Translation gives CASSDRGRSTDTQYF.